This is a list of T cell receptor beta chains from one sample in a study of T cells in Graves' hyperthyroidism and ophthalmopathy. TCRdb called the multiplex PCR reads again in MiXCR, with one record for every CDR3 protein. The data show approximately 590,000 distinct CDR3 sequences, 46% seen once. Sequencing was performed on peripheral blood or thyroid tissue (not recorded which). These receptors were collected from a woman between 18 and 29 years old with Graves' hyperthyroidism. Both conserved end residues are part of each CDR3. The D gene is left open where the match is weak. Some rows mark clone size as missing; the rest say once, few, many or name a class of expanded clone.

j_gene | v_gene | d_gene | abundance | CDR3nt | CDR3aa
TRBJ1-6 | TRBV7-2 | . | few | TGTGCCAGCAGCTTTGAGGGGAACTATAATTCACCCCTCCACTTT | CASSFEGNYNSPLHF
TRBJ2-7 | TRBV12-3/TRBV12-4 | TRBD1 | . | TGTGCCAGCAGTTTAGCCGGGACAGATTTCTACGAGCAGTACTTC | CASSLAGTDFYEQYF
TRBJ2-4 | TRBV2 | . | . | TGTACCAGCAGTGAAAGGGCAGTGAAACCGAGGAACATTCAGTACTTC | CTSSERAVKPRNIQYF
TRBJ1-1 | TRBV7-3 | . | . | TGCGCCAGCAGCCAAGATCAGGGAGGGTTCACTGAAGCTTTCTTT | CASSQDQGGFTEAFF
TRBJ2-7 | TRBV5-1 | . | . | TGCGCCAGCAGCTTGGGCTCGACCCTGGGGATTCCCTACGAGCGGTACTTC | CASSLGSTLGIPYERYF
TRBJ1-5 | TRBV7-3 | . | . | TGTGCCAGCAGCTTAGAGTTGACAGCGCATCAGCCCCAGCATTTT | CASSLELTAHQPQHF
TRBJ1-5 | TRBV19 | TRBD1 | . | TGTGCCAGTAGTATACTCGGGACAGCGTTCGGTCAGCCCCAGCATTTT | CASSILGTAFGQPQHF
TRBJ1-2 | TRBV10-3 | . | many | TGTGCCACCTGGTTTGGTACTGGGGCCACTAACTATGGCTACACCTTC | CATWFGTGATNYGYTF
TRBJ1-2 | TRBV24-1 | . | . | TGTGTCAGCAGTTCGGGTGGACAAGACTGGTATGGCTACACCTTC | CVSSSGGQDWYGYTF
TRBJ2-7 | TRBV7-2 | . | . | TGTGCCAGCAGTTTGTCGGAGCGGTACGAGCAGTACTTC | CASSLSERYEQYF
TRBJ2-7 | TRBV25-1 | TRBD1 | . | TGCGCCAGCAGCCAGAACCCTACAGGGGGCTACGAGCAGTACTTC | CASSQNPTGGYEQYF
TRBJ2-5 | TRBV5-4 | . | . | TGTGCCAGCAGCTTGGCAGGGACATACGAGACCCAGTACTTC | CASSLAGTYETQYF
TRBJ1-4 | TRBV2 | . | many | TGTGCCAGCAGATGGCAGGGACCTGAAAAACTGTTTTTT | CASRWQGPEKLFF
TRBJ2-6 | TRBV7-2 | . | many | TGTGCCAGCAGCTTAGTATTGGGGCACGTCCTGACTTTC | CASSLVLGHVLTF
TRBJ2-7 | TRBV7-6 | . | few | TGTGCCAGCAGCAGCGGGGGACAGGGTTACGAGCAGTACTTC | CASSSGGQGYEQYF
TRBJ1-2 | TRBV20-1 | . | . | TGCAGTGCCAGCAGGCAGGGCTACACCTTC | CSASRQGYTF
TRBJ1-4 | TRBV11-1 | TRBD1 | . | TGTGCCAGCAGCCAACCCGGGACAGGGGATGAAAAACTGTTTTTT | CASSQPGTGDEKLFF
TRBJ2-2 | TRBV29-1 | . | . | TGCAGCGCGGGACCGGGCTCTGGAAACACCGGGGAGCTGTTTTTT | CSAGPGSGNTGELFF
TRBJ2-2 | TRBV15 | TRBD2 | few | TGTGCCACCAGCAGGAGAGGACTAGCGGGATCTCTTACCGGGGAGCTGTTTTTT | CATSRRGLAGSLTGELFF
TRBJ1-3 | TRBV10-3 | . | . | TGTGCCATCAGTGATCTCGGGGCGTCCGACAGTGCTGGAAACACCATATATTTT | CAISDLGASDSAGNTIYF
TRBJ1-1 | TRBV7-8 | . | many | TGTGCCAGCAGCTTTATCAAGAACACTGAAGCTTTCTTT | CASSFIKNTEAFF
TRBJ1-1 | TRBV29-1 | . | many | TGCAGCGTCCGAGGGACGGTGAACACTGAAGCTTTCTTT | CSVRGTVNTEAFF
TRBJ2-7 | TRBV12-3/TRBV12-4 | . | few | TGTGCCAGCAGTAACCGGGCCAACCCCGAGCAGTACTTC | CASSNRANPEQYF
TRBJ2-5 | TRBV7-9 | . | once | TGTGCCAGCAGCCGGACCAGCGGTAGCAATCAGCCCCAGTACTTC | CASSRTSGSNQPQYF
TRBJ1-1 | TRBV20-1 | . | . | TGCAGTGCTAGAAAGGACAGTTTGAACACTGAAGCTTTCTTT | CSARKDSLNTEAFF
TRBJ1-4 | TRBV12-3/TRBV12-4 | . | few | TGTGCCAGCAGCCCAAGAAGGGGTGGCGAAAAACTGTTTTTT | CASSPRRGGEKLFF
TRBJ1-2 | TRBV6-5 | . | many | TGTGCCAGCAGTTATAGTTTCGGAATCTATGGCTACACCTTC | CASSYSFGIYGYTF
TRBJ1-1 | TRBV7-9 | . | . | TGTGCCAGCAGCTTAGCTCCGGGACTAGGGGTGGCTTTCTTT | CASSLAPGLGVAFF
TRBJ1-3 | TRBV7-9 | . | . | TGTGCCAGCAGCTTGTCCCAGTCTGGAAACACCATATATTTT | CASSLSQSGNTIYF
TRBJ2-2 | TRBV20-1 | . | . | TGCAGTGCTAGAGGGGGTTCCGGGACACTGAACACCGGGGAGCTGTTTTTT | CSARGGSGTLNTGELFF
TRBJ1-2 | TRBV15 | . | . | TGTGCCACCAGCAGAGATCACGACCGGGGGAACGCTAACTATGGCTACACCTTC | CATSRDHDRGNANYGYTF
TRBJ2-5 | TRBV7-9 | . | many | TGTGCCAGCAGCCCGACCGGGGCAACTACACGAGAGACCCAGTACTTC | CASSPTGATTRETQYF
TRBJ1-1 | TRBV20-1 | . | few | TGCAGTGCTAGAAGACAGAACACTGAAGCTTTCTTT | CSARRQNTEAFF
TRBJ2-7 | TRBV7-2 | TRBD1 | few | TGTGCCAGCAGGAGGGACAGGCCTCTTGGGGAGCAGTACTTC | CASRRDRPLGEQYF
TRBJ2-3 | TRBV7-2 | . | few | TGTGTTAGCACGCGGTTCAGCACAGATACGCAGTATTTT | CVSTRFSTDTQYF
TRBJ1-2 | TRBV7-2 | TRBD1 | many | TGTGCCAGCAGCCGGGACAGTCTGTCCTATGGCTACACCTTC | CASSRDSLSYGYTF
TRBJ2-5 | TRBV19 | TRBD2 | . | TGTGCCAGTAGAGACAGTAGCGGGAGAGGGGAGACCCAGTACTTC | CASRDSSGRGETQYF
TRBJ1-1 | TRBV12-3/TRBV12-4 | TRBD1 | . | TGTGCCAGCAGTTACGAGACTACAGGGGACACTGAAGCTTTCTTT | CASSYETTGDTEAFF
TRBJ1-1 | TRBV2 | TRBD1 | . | TGTGCCAGCAGTCCCTGGACAGGGACCAACCCGAACACTGAAGCTTTCTTT | CASSPWTGTNPNTEAFF
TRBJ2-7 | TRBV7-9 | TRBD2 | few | TGTGCCAGCAGCACCTCGACTAGCGGGAGGGCAGAGGGCTACGAGCAGTACTTC | CASSTSTSGRAEGYEQYF
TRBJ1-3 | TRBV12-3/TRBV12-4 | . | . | TGTGCCAGCAGTTTAGGACAGGCCCGAAACACCATATATTTT | CASSLGQARNTIYF